These 9 T cell receptor beta chains share one sample of origin, sequenced in a study of blood T cells in healthy people across ages. Then a second PCR, running roughly 6 to 12 cycles, was carried out with a sample-barcoded 5' primer and a J-beta primer mix. TCRdb reprocessed the 5' RACE reads with MiXCR, giving one entry per CDR3 protein. The table includes 730,000 or so distinct CDR3 sequences, around 38% detected once. Sequenced material: blood. These receptors all come from a man older than 75 in good health.

This clonotype was observed a handful of times. The chain has TRBV11-2 and TRBJ2-5; tentatively, D is TRBD2 (7 bases). The CDR3 contains 15 residues. V lost 4 bases, J lost 4 bases, and 16 bases lay in between. Germline CDR1 is SGHAT and CDR2 is FQNNGV. CDR3 DNA sequence: TGTGCCAGCAGCTCCTACGGGGGGCTTGGAGAGACCCAGTACTTC. Its translation is CASSSYGGLGETQYF.

The table lists this clonotype with many counts. This rearrangement joins TRBV7-9 to TRBJ2-7; D is uncertain. CDR1 and CDR2 from the germline V gene are SEHNR and FQNEAQ (reference sequence). The CDR3 contains 12 residues. Trimming removed 5 bases from V and 2 bases from J, with 7 bases in between. CDR3 residues: CASSRTAYEQYF. CDR3 DNA: TGTGCCAGCAGCCGCACAGCCTACGAGCAGTACTTC.

V usage is TRBV7-3 and J usage is TRBJ2-3, with unresolved D. Germline assignment: CDR1 SGHTA and CDR2 FQGTGA. V dropped 4 bases and J dropped 1 base, with 6 bases sitting between them. This CDR3 has 13 residues. The CDR3 DNA sequence: TGTGCCAGCAGCTCCGAGCGCACAGATACGCAGTATTTT. It specifies CASSSERTDTQYF.

This clonotype occurred a few times. In DNA, the CDR3 is TGTGCCAGCAGCACAACGGGACAGATCTACGAGCAGTACTTC. This encodes CASSTTGQIYEQYF. The rearrangement links TRBV7-3 to TRBJ2-7, with 7 bases aligning to TRBD1. The length of the CDR3 is 14 residues. J was trimmed by 3 bases and V by 5 bases; bases with no gene match: 7. Per germline, CDR1 SGHTA and CDR2 FQGTGA.

The chain carries TRBV20-1 and TRBJ2-1; no reliable D call. Trimming removed 3 bases from V and 5 bases from J, with 20 bases in between. Germline-derived CDR1 and CDR2 are DFQATT and SNEGSKA (reference sequence). This CDR3 is 16 amino acids long. The CDR3 nucleotides are TGCAGTGCTAGCAGACCCAGTTCCCCCCTCAACAATGAGCAGTTCTTC. Translation: CSASRPSSPLNNEQFF.

This clonotype was found many times. The chain employs TRBV20-1 and TRBJ2-6; D call uncertain. This CDR3 is built from 14 residues. V gave up 0 bases and J gave up 0 bases, with 3 bases separating them. The germline CDR1 and CDR2 sequences are DFQATT and SNEGSKA (reference sequence). The CDR3, as DNA: TGCAGTGCTAGAGAGGGCTCTGGGGCCAACGTCCTGACTTTC. Protein sequence: CSAREGSGANVLTF.

The V gene is TRBV5-5, the J gene TRBJ2-7; D is perhaps TRBD2 (5 bases). The ends were cut back, 2 bases at V and 3 bases at J, with 6 bases in the middle. The CDR3 has 12 amino acids. Germline lookup yields CDR1 SGHKS and CDR2 YYEKEE (reference sequence). The CDR3 sequence: CASSFAGYEQYF. The DNA for the CDR3 is TGTGCCAGCAGCTTCGCGGGCTACGAGCAGTACTTC.

For this clonotype: A read error may be the cause here, since a much bigger clone is one base away. This rearrangement joins TRBV29-1 to TRBJ2-1; unclear D gene. The CDR3 is made up of 12 amino acids. Germline CDR1 SQVTM, CDR2 ANQGSEA. CDR3: CRVEDNYNEQFF. CDR3 coding DNA: TGCCGCGTTGAAGATAACTACAATGAGCAGTTCTTC.

This clonotype has only a few counts. J is TRBJ1-2 and V is TRBV4-1; D call uncertain. The V and J ends lost 0 bases and 4 bases respectively, with 9 bases between them. The CDR3 has 14 residues. Per germline, CDR1 MGHRA and CDR2 YSYEKL. The DNA of the CDR3 is TGCGCCAGCAGCCAAGAGGAGCGGATCTATGGCTACACCTTC. The encoded protein is CASSQEERIYGYTF.